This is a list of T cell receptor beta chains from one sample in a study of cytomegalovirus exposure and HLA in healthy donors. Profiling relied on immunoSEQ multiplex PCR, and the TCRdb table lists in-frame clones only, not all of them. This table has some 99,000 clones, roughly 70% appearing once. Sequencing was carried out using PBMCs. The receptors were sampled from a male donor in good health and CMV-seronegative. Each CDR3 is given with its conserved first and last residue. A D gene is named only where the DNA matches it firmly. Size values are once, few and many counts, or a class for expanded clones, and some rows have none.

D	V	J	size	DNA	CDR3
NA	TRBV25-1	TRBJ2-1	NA	TGTGCCAGCAGTGAACGGGTGCCGAGCTCCTACAATGAGCAGTTCTTC	CASSERVPSSYNEQFF
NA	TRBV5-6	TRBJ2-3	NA	TGTGCCAGCAGCTTGATGGTGGGGGCTGCCACAGATACGCAGTATTTT	CASSLMVGAATDTQYF
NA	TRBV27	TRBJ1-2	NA	TGTGCCAGCAGTTTATCGGGGGGGGACCGAGGCTACACCTTC	CASSLSGGDRGYTF
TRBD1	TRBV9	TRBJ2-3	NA	TGTGCCAGCAGCGTAGCCGCTGACAGGGGTACAGATACGCAGTATTTT	CASSVAADRGTDTQYF
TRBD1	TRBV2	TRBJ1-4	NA	TGTGCCAGCCTTCAGGGGGACAGAATAACAACTAATGAAAGACTGTTTTTT	CASLQGDRITTNERLFF
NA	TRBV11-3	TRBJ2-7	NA	TGTGCCAGCAGCTTAGGTAGTAGCGGCTCCTACGAGCAGTACTTC	CASSLGSSGSYEQYF
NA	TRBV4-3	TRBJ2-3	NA	TGCGCCAGCAGCCTGGGGGGTAGCACAGATACGCAGTATTTT	CASSLGGSTDTQYF
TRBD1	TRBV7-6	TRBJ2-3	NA	TGTGCCAGCAGCTTAGGAGGCAGGGGGTACACAGATACGCAGTATTTT	CASSLGGRGYTDTQYF
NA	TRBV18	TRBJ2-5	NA	TGTGCCAGCTCACAAGTCCAGACCGGAGGCCAAGAGACCCAGTACTTC	CASSQVQTGGQETQYF
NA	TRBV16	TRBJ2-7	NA	TGTGCCAGCAGCCAAGCCAGGGACTACGAGCAGTACTTC	CASSQARDYEQYF
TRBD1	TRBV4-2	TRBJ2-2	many	TGTGCCAGCAGCCTAAATACAGGGGGCTCGGTCGGGGAGCTGTTTTTT	CASSLNTGGSVGELFF
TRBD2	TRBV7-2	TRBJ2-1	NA	TGTGCCAGCAGCTTTCGAGGGAGGGCCTGGGATGAGCAGTTCTTC	CASSFRGRAWDEQFF
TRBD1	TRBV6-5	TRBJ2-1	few	TGTGCCAGCACCAGGGGGGACAGGGGAAAGAATGAGCAGTTCTTC	CASTRGDRGKNEQFF
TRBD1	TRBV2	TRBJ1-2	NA	TGTGCCAGCAGAAACAGGGGCTACTATGGCTACACCTTC	CASRNRGYYGYTF
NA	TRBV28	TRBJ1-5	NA	TGTGCCAGCAGTGCACCCCGGAGGGGCAATCAGCCCCAGCATTTT	CASSAPRRGNQPQHF
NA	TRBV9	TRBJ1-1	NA	TGTGCCAGCAGCGTAAGCGGGTACACTGAAGCTTTCTTT	CASSVSGYTEAFF
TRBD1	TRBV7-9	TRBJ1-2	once	TGTGCCAGCAGCCTCCAGGGGGTCGTGTACTATGGCTACACCTTC	CASSLQGVVYYGYTF
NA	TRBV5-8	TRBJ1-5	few	TGTGCCAGCAGCCCTGAGTCAGGTCAGCCCCAGCATTTT	CASSPESGQPQHF
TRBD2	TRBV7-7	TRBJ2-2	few	TGTGCTAGCAGCACAAGCGGGACTATGGGGAACACCGGGGAGCTGTTTTTT	CASSTSGTMGNTGELFF
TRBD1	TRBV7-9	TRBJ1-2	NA	TGTGCCAGCAGCACCGGGACAGGGGGGCACTATGGCTACACCTTC	CASSTGTGGHYGYTF
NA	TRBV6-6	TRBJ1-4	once	TGTGCCAGCAGCCGAACCCTACAGGAGTCTAATGAAAAACTGTTTTTT	CASSRTLQESNEKLFF
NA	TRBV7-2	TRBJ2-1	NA	TGTGCCAGCAGCCAAGAGCGGAATGAGCAGTTCTTC	CASSQERNEQFF
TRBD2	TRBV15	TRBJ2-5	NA	TGTGCCACCAGCGAAACGGGAGGGTGGGAGACCCAGTACTTC	CATSETGGWETQYF
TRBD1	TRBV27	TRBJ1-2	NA	TGTGCCAGCCGGGACAGGGGTGACTATGGCTACACCTTC	CASRDRGDYGYTF
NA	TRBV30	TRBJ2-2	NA	TGTGCCTGGAGTGTACAGGCCGCCGGGGAGCTGTTTTTT	CAWSVQAAGELFF
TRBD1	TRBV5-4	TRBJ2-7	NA	TGTGCCAGCAGCCCCACCTTGGGACAGGGGACATACGAGCAGTACTTC	CASSPTLGQGTYEQYF
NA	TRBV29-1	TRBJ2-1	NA	TGCAGCGTTGCGCGGATCAATGAGCAGTTCTTC	CSVARINEQFF
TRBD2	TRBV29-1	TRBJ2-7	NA	TGCAGCGTTGAAGGGACTAGCGGGAGCTCCTACGAGCAGTACTTC	CSVEGTSGSSYEQYF
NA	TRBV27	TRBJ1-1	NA	TGTGCCAGCAGTTTACGTCCCGGAGGTGGTGAAGCTTTCTTT	CASSLRPGGGEAFF
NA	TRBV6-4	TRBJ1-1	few	TGTGCCAGCAGGAAGGGGCTAGGGAACACTGAAGCTTTCTTT	CASRKGLGNTEAFF
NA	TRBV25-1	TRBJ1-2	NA	TGTGCCAGCAGCCAGGGGCCGAACTATGGCTACACCTTC	CASSQGPNYGYTF
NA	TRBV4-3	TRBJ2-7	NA	TGCGCCAGCAGCCAAGGACAGGGACTGCCGGCCTACGAGCAGTACTTC	CASSQGQGLPAYEQYF
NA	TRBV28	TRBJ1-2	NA	TGTGCCAGCAACCCCATGCGGCAACGGGGCTACACCTTC	CASNPMRQRGYTF
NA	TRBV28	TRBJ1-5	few	TGTGCCAGCAGTGGAAACAGGGAAATTCAGCCCCAGCATTTT	CASSGNREIQPQHF
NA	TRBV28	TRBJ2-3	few	TGTGCCAGCATTCGAGGGAGTATTGCAGATACGCAGTATTTT	CASIRGSIADTQYF
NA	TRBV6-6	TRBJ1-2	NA	TGTGCCAGCAGTAACTCCCCCCCAAGCGGCTACACCTTC	CASSNSPPSGYTF
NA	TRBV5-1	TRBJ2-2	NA	TGCGCCAGCAGCTTGGCTCAGGGCGGAACCGGGGAGCTGTTTTTT	CASSLAQGGTGELFF
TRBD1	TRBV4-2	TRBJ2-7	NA	TGTGCCAGCAGCCGGACAGGGAGCGAGCAGTACTTC	CASSRTGSEQYF